The subject of this entry is one T cell receptor beta chain. Measured with immunoSEQ multiplex PCR; TCRdb has only the in-frame clones, and not every one. The table has around 120,000 clones, about 87% seen once. The data originate from a study of T cell responses to AZD1222 COVID-19 vaccine. This sequence was found in an adult in good health. The sample here was peripheral blood, taken on day 0 of AZD1222 vaccination.

The CDR3 DNA is TGTGCCAGCTCACCAACGGACAAGAACACTGAAGCTTTCTTT. Its protein is CASSPTDKNTEAFF. This chain links TRBV18 with TRBJ1-1; D is possibly TRBD1 (5 bases). CDR1 is KGHSH, CDR2 LQKENI, per germline. V was cut by 2 bases and J by 1 base, with 8 bases left in between. The CDR3 has 14 amino acids.